The rows below give T cell receptor beta chains drawn from one sample of a study of shared clonotypes between healthy human individuals. Assay: immunoSEQ multiplex PCR; the TCRdb copy retains only in-frame clones and omits some. The sample lists around 560,000 clones; 90% to 95% were seen once. Sequencing was carried out using naive CD8+ T cells sorted from blood. The receptors derive from a woman in her 30s in good health. Both conserved end residues are part of each CDR3. Each record gives: clone size, J gene, D gene, V gene, CDR3 protein, CDR3 DNA. The D gene is left open where the match is weak. Some rows mark clone size as missing; the rest say once, few, many or name a class of expanded clone.

>NA|TRBJ2-7|TRBD2|TRBV11-2
CASSLRDYGEQYF
TGTGCCAGCAGCCTAAGGGACTACGGCGAGCAGTACTTC
>NA|TRBJ2-7|NA|TRBV7-9
CASSPSSREGYEQYF
TGTGCCAGCAGCCCCTCTAGCAGAGAGGGTTACGAGCAGTACTTC
>NA|TRBJ2-3|NA|TRBV28
CASSLRSGGTDTQYF
TGTGCCAGCAGTTTGAGGTCCGGGGGCACAGATACGCAGTATTTT
>NA|TRBJ1-1|NA|TRBV19
CASTIGWGGLTNTEAFF
TGTGCCAGTACTATTGGTTGGGGAGGGCTAACGAACACTGAAGCTTTCTTT
>NA|TRBJ1-2|NA|TRBV7-2
CASSKSPGRAPEVYGYTF
TGTGCCAGCAGCAAATCTCCGGGGAGGGCCCCGGAGGTCTATGGCTACACCTTC
>NA|TRBJ2-4|NA|TRBV25-1
CASSVAGKNIQYF
TGTGCCAGCAGTGTTGCAGGGAAAAACATTCAGTACTTC
>NA|TRBJ1-5|TRBD1|TRBV28
CASRSGQVSGQPQHF
TGTGCCAGCAGAAGTGGACAGGTATCCGGTCAGCCCCAGCATTTT
>once|TRBJ2-7|NA|TRBV27
CASSFRPGEQYF
TGTGCCAGCAGTTTTCGTCCGGGTGAGCAGTACTTC
>NA|TRBJ2-2|TRBD2|TRBV6-5
CASSYSGTTNTGELFF
TGTGCCAGCAGTTACTCGGGGACTACGAACACCGGGGAGCTGTTTTTT
>NA|TRBJ1-1|NA|TRBV6-5
CASSYSGDEAFF
TGTGCCAGCAGTTACTCTGGGGATGAAGCTTTCTTT
>NA|TRBJ2-3|TRBD1|TRBV10-1
CASSESFRGLGDTQYF
TGCGCCAGCAGTGAGTCGTTCAGGGGGCTGGGAGATACGCAGTATTTT
>once|TRBJ1-4|NA|TRBV6-6
CASRPLVPGEKLFF
TGTGCCAGCAGGCCCCTCGTTCCGGGGGAAAAACTGTTTTTT
>few|TRBJ1-1|TRBD1|TRBV9
CASSTGQGEAFF
TGTGCCAGCAGCACCGGACAGGGGGAAGCTTTCTTT
>NA|TRBJ1-5|NA|TRBV28
CASSLNNNQPQHF
TGTGCCAGCAGTTTAAATAACAATCAGCCCCAGCATTTT
>NA|TRBJ2-1|TRBD2|TRBV6-5
CASSYSLGLADEQFF
TGTGCCAGCAGTTACTCTTTGGGACTAGCTGATGAGCAGTTCTTC
>NA|TRBJ1-1|TRBD1|TRBV27
CASSLGTGVTEAFF
TGTGCCAGCAGTCTCGGGACAGGGGTAACTGAAGCTTTCTTT
>once|TRBJ2-1|TRBD2|TRBV9
CASSPWTSLEQFF
TGTGCCAGCAGCCCCTGGACTAGCCTCGAGCAGTTCTTC
>NA|TRBJ2-7|NA|TRBV11-1
CASSLVPLHEQYF
TGTGCCAGCAGCTTAGTCCCCCTACACGAGCAGTACTTC
>NA|TRBJ1-1|TRBD1|TRBV6-5
CASSYGSGTGDGAFF
TGTGCCAGCAGTTACGGCTCCGGGACAGGGGACGGAGCTTTCTTT
>NA|TRBJ2-1|NA|TRBV7-9
CASSPPDGEQFF
TGTGCCAGCAGCCCTCCGGACGGTGAGCAGTTCTTC
>NA|TRBJ1-1|NA|TRBV27
CASSWKDGFNTEAFF
TGTGCCAGCAGTTGGAAGGACGGATTCAACACTGAAGCTTTCTTT
>once|TRBJ2-2|TRBD1|TRBV13
CASSPDRGLGTGELFF
TGTGCCAGCAGCCCCGACAGGGGGCTGGGAACCGGGGAGCTGTTTTTT
>once|TRBJ1-3|NA|TRBV5-6
CASSLGTRSENTIYF
TGTGCCAGCAGCTTGGGGACACGGTCTGAAAACACCATATATTTT
>NA|TRBJ2-3|TRBD1|TRBV19
CASQGADTQYF
TGTGCCAGTCAGGGGGCAGATACGCAGTATTTT
>NA|TRBJ1-1|NA|TRBV10-3
CAISEGRTTIEAFF
TGTGCCATCAGTGAGGGACGGACTACCATTGAAGCTTTCTTT
>NA|TRBJ1-1|NA|TRBV29-1
CSVEDRLNTEAFF
TGCAGCGTTGAGGACCGGTTGAACACTGAAGCTTTCTTT
>NA|TRBJ2-3|TRBD2|TRBV4-1
CASSPRVASGSDTQYF
TGCGCCAGCAGTCCGAGGGTGGCTAGCGGGAGCGATACGCAGTATTTT
>NA|TRBJ2-5|TRBD1|TRBV11-2
CASSFIKGQETQETQYF
TGTGCCAGCAGCTTTATCAAGGGACAGGAGACCCAAGAGACCCAGTACTTC
>NA|TRBJ1-2|NA|TRBV30
CAWSGMDRSYGYTF
TGTGCCTGGAGTGGAATGGACAGATCTTATGGCTACACCTTC
>NA|TRBJ1-5|NA|TRBV28
CASGDRQDASYSNQPQHF
TGTGCCAGCGGTGATAGACAGGACGCTTCATATAGCAATCAGCCCCAGCATTTT
>NA|TRBJ1-2|NA|TRBV5-1
CASSLLSGEVGNYGYTF
TGCGCCAGCAGCTTGCTGTCAGGGGAGGTCGGGAACTATGGCTACACCTTC
>NA|TRBJ2-2|NA|TRBV7-2
CASSSAFGKRGELFF
TGTGCCAGCAGCTCAGCTTTTGGGAAACGCGGGGAGCTGTTTTTT
>NA|TRBJ2-1|TRBD2|TRBV13
CASSPKGLAGGNEQFF
TGTGCCAGCAGCCCCAAGGGACTAGCGGGAGGCAATGAGCAGTTCTTC
>NA|TRBJ1-2|NA|TRBV27
CASSESYGYTF
TGTGCCAGCAGTGAGAGTTATGGCTACACCTTC
>NA|TRBJ2-1|NA|TRBV28
CASRGEREQFF
TGTGCCAGCAGGGGGGAACGGGAGCAGTTCTTC
>NA|TRBJ2-7|TRBD2|TRBV28
CASRRPGLSVYEHGQYF
TGTGCCAGCAGACGACCGGGACTATCAGTCTACGAGCACGGGCAGTACTTC
>once|TRBJ2-7|TRBD1|TRBV28
CASSFPRTGVYEQYF
TGTGCCAGCAGTTTCCCCCGGACAGGGGTCTACGAGCAGTACTTC
>NA|TRBJ2-7|TRBD1|TRBV28
CASSSRTGAPFSYEQYF
TGTGCCAGCAGTTCCCGGACAGGGGCGCCCTTCTCCTACGAGCAGTACTTC
>NA|TRBJ2-7|NA|TRBV7-9
CASRLESGTEYEQYF
TGTGCCAGCAGACTCGAAAGCGGGACAGAATACGAGCAGTACTTC
>NA|TRBJ2-7|TRBD2|TRBV27
CASNPGWVAGPGYEQYF
TGTGCCAGCAACCCGGGGTGGGTAGCGGGCCCGGGGTACGAGCAGTACTTC
>NA|TRBJ1-5|NA|TRBV7-9
CASSSTGTPNQPQHF
TGTGCCAGCAGCTCTACCGGGACTCCTAATCAGCCCCAGCATTTT
>NA|TRBJ2-1|NA|TRBV11-2
CASSFTGDYNEQFF
TGTGCCAGCAGCTTCACGGGAGACTACAATGAGCAGTTCTTC
>NA|TRBJ2-7|TRBD1|TRBV27
CASSPPGQGFYEQYF
TGTGCCAGCAGTCCCCCGGGACAGGGTTTCTACGAGCAGTACTTC
>NA|TRBJ2-3|TRBD1|TRBV28
CASSLSTGASTDTQYF
TGTGCCAGCAGTTTATCGACAGGGGCTAGCACAGATACGCAGTATTTT
>NA|TRBJ2-7|NA|TRBV7-9
CASSSSAALLAYEQYF
TGTGCCAGCAGCTCGTCAGCGGCACTCTTAGCCTACGAGCAGTACTTC
>NA|TRBJ1-2|NA|TRBV29-1
CSVDSDGTNYGYTF
TGCAGCGTTGATTCGGACGGAACTAACTATGGCTACACCTTC
>few|TRBJ2-7|NA|TRBV18
CASSPDENYEQYF
TGTGCCAGCTCACCCGATGAAAACTACGAGCAGTACTTC
>NA|TRBJ2-7|TRBD2|TRBV9
CASSPGGYEQYF
TGTGCCAGCAGCCCCGGGGGGTACGAGCAGTACTTC
>NA|TRBJ2-2|TRBD2|TRBV11-2
CASSLGGGRGTGELFF
TGTGCCAGCAGCTTAGGGGGCGGGAGAGGGACCGGGGAGCTGTTTTTT
>NA|TRBJ1-5|TRBD1|TRBV6-5
CASRGDRINQPQHF
TGTGCCAGCAGGGGGGACAGAATCAATCAGCCCCAGCATTTT